The 6 T cell receptor beta chains presented below share a single source sample, sequenced in a study of regulatory T cells in long-lasting Graves disease. Time point described: persistent/refractory GD, antithyroid drugs over 5 years with positive TRAb. PBMC RNA was the source of the TCR library. Arm-PCR with iRepertoire HTBI primers amplified the CDR3 regions for these TCR beta libraries. TCRdb redid the calling of the multiplex PCR reads with MiXCR, one entry per CDR3 protein. The table records about 660,000 distinct CDR3 sequences, roughly 30% of them present only once. The sequencing here drew on peripheral blood mononuclear cells (PBMCs), taken when the disease was refractory, from a patient treated with antithyroid drugs. The origin of the receptors is a female donor with Graves disease.

This clonotype was seen a few times. This chain uses TRBV5-5 with TRBJ2-5, with TRBD1 as a possible D gene (6 bases). The CDR3 sequence is 13 residues long. Between the trimmed V and J ends, which lost 3 bases and 7 bases, there was a span of 13 bases. CDR1 is SGHKS and CDR2 is YYEKEE in the germline V gene (reference sequence). The CDR3: CASSWEMTGTQYF. CDR3 nucleotide sequence: TGTGCCAGCAGCTGGGAGATGACAGGGACCCAGTACTTC.

V usage is TRBV29-1 and J usage is TRBJ2-2; 7 positions match TRBD1. The CDR3 has 15 amino acids. The trim removed 5 bases at V and 6 bases at J, leaving 12 bases unmatched. From germline, CDR1 is SQVTM and CDR2 ANQGSEA. This chain's CDR3 is CSVSQGDWKAGELFF. CDR3 DNA: TGCAGCGTTTCCCAGGGGGATTGGAAGGCCGGGGAGCTGTTTTTT.

Comment on this clonotype: The junction shows a germline mismatch at one end, possibly a read error. The chain recombines TRBV7-7 with TRBJ1-1; D is undetermined. Per the germline V gene, CDR1 is SSHAT and CDR2 is FNYEAQ (reference sequence). There are 16 residues in the CDR3. The CDR3 nucleotides are TGTGCTAGCAGCAAGCTAAAAACCGACATGAACACTGAAGCTTTCTTT. Its translation: CASSKLKTDMNTEAFF.

This clonotype was observed at least ten times. This chain connects TRBV20-1 to TRBJ2-5; 7 positions agree with TRBD2. Per germline, CDR1 DFQATT and CDR2 SNEGSKA (reference sequence). The V and J ends lost 5 bases and 4 bases, in that order; junction bases with no gene match: 10. This CDR3 has 14 amino acids. DNA for the CDR3: TGCAGTGCTGGGGGGGGGGAGACGGGAGAGACCCAGTACTTC. It encodes CSAGGGETGETQYF.

This clonotype was seen only a few times. The junction shows a germline mismatch at one end, possibly a read error. The chain couples TRBV7-7 to TRBJ2-7; D may match TRBD1 or TRBD2 (5 bases each). The germline gives CDR1 SSHAT, CDR2 FNYEAQ (reference sequence). This CDR3 comprises 15 residues. The CDR3 loop reads CASSPVPKGRYEQYF. In nucleotides, the CDR3 is TGTGCTAGCAGCCCGGTTCCGAAGGGACGGTACGAGCAGTACTTC.

In its sample, this clonotype was seen a few times. In DNA, the CDR3 is TGCAGTGGTTACAGTAACTATGGCTACACCTTC. Translation gives CSGYSNYGYTF. The gene calls are TRBV20-1 and TRBJ1-2; D not resolved. The CDR3 loop spans 11 amino acids. Trimming cost V 7 bases and J 1 base, with 7 bases left between them. Germline assignment: CDR1 DFQATT and CDR2 SNEGSKA (reference sequence).